This TCR beta chain emerged from a study of T cells expressing NK-cell markers (dated by TCRdb to about 2020). About the full investigation: In sorted CD3+CD56+NKG2C+, CD3+CD56+NKG2C- and CD3+CD56-NKG2C+ T-cell subsets from about 8 donors, TCR beta-chain repertoires were profiled. Most of the eight sequenced donors were HCMV-seropositive and one was HCMV-seronegative. All eight donors whose samples were sequenced were randomly selected healthy volunteers, three of them men and five women. The libraries were sequenced on Illumina HiSeq 2000/2500, MiSeq or NextSeq, producing 2 x 150 bp reads.

CDR1 and CDR2 are drawn from the germline V gene: MNHEY, SVGAGI. The CDR3 goes from the cysteine to the phenylalanine over 14 residues. No DNA is recorded. Results the study describes overall, beyond this receptor: In over 5 donors, the dominant CD3+CD56+NKG2C+ clonotypes were among the top 10 CD8+ clonotypes and accounted for about 1.0-7.5% of CD8+ T cells. Whether the expanded NKG2C-expressing T cell clones were specific for HCMV antigens was left unclear. Those dominant clonotypes were again the most abundant among CD3+CD56-NKG2C+ cells in a handful of donors, at roughly 25-65%.

A remark on this clonotype: Its antigen has not been determined.

HCMV-specific IgG was detected in serum with a commercial ELISA kit to determine HCMV serostatus. Ficoll density gradient centrifugation was used to isolate peripheral blood mononuclear cells from blood. TCRdb names Illumina HiSeq 2000 as the instrument used. The TCR beta cDNA libraries were made using 5'RACE template switching, a step that added both a universal primer site and unique molecular identifiers. cDNA synthesis was primed from the TCR beta constant segment and was followed by two successive PCR amplification steps. The authors processed their data as follows. MIGEC was used to demultiplex reads and group reads by UMI, and MiTCR was used to assemble and quantify clonotypes. To remove erroneous sequences, TCR cDNA sequences were retained only when supported by two or more reads. The tcR package was used for downstream repertoire analysis, and clonotypes were matched across fractions by CDR3 nucleotide sequence plus V segment. Antigen specificity was annotated against VDJdb with VDJmatch, allowing one amino acid substitution in CDR3. TCRdb reprocessed the sequencing reads and holds a single record per CDR3 protein sequence, with no DNA. These V and J calls are TCRdb output, not the study's own analysis. This specimen's table enumerates more than 400,000 distinct CDR3 sequences. Approximately 6.8% of the sample goes to the ten largest clones.

Sequenced: blood T cells: a sorted CD56 or NKG2C T cell subset, CD4+ or CD8+ T cells, or bulk PBMC T cells (not recorded which). The TCR was taken from a woman aged 18 to 75 in good health. The rearranged chain carries TRBV6-5 and TRBJ1-2; the D gene TCRdb calls, TRBD1, cannot be checked with no DNA. The CDR3 reads CASSYGRNDYGYTF.